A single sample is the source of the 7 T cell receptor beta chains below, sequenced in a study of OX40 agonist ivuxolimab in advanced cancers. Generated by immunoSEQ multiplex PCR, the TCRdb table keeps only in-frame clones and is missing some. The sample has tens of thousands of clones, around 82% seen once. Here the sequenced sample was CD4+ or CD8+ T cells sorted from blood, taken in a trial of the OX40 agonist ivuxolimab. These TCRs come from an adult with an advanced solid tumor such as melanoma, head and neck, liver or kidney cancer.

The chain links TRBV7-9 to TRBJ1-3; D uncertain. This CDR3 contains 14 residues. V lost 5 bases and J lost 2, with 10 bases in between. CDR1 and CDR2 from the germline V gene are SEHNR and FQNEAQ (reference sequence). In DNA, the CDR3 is TGTGCCAGCAGCGAAGGGCGGGCTGGAAACACCATATATTTT. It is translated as CASSEGRAGNTIYF.

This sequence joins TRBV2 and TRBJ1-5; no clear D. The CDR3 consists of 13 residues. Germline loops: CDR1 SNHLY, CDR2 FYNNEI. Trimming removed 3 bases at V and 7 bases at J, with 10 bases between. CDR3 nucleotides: TGTGCCAGCAGTGAGGGCCCGGGGCAGCCCCAGCATTTT. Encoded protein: CASSEGPGQPQHF.

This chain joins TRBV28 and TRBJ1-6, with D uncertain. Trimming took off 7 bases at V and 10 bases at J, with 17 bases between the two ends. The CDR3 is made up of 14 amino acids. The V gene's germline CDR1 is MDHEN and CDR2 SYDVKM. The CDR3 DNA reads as TGTGCCAGCATTCGGTCCGCGGATCTGTCACCCCTCCACTTT. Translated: CASIRSADLSPLHF.

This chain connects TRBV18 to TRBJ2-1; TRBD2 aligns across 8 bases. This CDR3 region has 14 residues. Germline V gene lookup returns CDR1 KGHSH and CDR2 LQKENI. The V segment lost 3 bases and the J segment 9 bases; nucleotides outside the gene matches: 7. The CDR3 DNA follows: TGTGCCAGCTCACCTTCAGCGGGAGTGGGTGAGCAGTTCTTC. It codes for CASSPSAGVGEQFF.

The CDR3 DNA follows: TGTGCCAGCAGCAAAGCAGACCGGGACCGCACAGATACGCAGTATTTT. Protein: CASSKADRDRTDTQYF. The rearrangement links TRBV21-1 to TRBJ2-3. TRBV21-1 is listed as a pseudogene. The CDR3 consists of 16 residues.

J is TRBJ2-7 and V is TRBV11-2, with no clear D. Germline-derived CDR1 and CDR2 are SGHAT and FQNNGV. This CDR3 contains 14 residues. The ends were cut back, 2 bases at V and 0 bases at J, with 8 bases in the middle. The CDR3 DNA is TGTGCCAGCAGCTTACTTGGCCCCTCCTACGAGCAGTACTTC. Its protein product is CASSLLGPSYEQYF.

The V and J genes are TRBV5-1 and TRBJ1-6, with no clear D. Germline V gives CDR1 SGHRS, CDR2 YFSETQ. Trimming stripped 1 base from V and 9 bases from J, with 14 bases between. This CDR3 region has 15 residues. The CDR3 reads CASSLNREKSSPLHF. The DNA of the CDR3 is TGCGCCAGCAGCTTGAACCGGGAGAAAAGTTCACCCCTCCACTTT.